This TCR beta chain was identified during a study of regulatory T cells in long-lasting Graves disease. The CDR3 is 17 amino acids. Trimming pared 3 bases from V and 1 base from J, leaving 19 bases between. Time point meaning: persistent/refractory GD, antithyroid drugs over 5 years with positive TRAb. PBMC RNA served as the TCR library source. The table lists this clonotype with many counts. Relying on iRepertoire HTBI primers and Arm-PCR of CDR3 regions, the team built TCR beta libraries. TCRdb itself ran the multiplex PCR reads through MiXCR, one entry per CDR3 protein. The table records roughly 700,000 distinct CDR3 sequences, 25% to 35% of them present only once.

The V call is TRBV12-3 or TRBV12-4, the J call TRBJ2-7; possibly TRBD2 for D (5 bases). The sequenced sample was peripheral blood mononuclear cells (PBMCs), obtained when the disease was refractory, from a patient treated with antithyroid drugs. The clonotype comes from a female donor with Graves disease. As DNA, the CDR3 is TGTGCCAGCAGTTTCGCTCCGGAGGTGGACCCTTCCTACGAGCAGTACTTC. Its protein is CASSFAPEVDPSYEQYF.